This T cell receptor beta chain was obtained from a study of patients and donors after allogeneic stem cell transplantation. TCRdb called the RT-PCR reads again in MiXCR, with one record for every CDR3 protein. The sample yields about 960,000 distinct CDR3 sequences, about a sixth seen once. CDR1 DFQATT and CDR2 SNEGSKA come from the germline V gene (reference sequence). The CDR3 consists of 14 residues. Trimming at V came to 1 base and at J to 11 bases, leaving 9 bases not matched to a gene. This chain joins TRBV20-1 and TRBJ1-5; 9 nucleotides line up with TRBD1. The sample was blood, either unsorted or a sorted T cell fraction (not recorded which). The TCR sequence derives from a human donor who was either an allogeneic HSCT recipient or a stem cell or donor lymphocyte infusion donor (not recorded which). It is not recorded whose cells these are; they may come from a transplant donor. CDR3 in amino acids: CSARGDRDMEAQHF. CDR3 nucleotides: TGCAGTGCTAGAGGGGACAGGGATATGGAAGCCCAGCATTTT.